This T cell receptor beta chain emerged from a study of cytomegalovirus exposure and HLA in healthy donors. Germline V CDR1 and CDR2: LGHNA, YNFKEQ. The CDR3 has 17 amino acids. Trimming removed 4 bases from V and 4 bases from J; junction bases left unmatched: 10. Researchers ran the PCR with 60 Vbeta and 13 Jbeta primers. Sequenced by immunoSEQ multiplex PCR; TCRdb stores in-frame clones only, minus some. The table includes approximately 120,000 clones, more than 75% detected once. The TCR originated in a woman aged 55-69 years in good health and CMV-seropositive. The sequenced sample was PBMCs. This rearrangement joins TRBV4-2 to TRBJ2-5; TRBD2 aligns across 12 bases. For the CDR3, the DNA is TGTGCCAGCAGCCCGCTACTAGCGGGGGGCACCGCAGAGACCCAGTACTTC. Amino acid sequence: CASSPLLAGGTAETQYF.